Listed below are T cell receptor beta chains from one sample, sequenced in a study of T cells after yellow fever vaccination. TCRdb itself ran the 5' RACE reads through MiXCR, one entry per CDR3 protein. The sample lists 610,000 or so distinct CDR3 sequences; 9% to 15% were seen once. Sequenced material: PBMCs, taken on the day of the yellow fever booster vaccination. These receptor sequences come from a man younger than 45 who received the YFV17D yellow fever vaccine. CDR3s leave out the opening cysteine and the closing phenylalanine or tryptophan. The D gene is left open where the match is weak. Only part of the rows carry a size: once, few, many, or a class if the clone is expanded.

D gene,clone size,J gene,V gene,CDR3 length,CDR3 protein
TRBD2,few,TRBJ2-1,TRBV15,14,ATSRGGLAGGNEQF
.,.,TRBJ1-2,TRBV18,13,ASSPPISANYGYT
TRBD2,.,TRBJ2-1,TRBV27,13,ANGGASGSDYEQF
.,.,TRBJ2-5,TRBV6-2/TRBV6-3,10,ASSRQFETQY
.,many,TRBJ1-5,TRBV20-1,13,SARQEIYSNQPQH
.,few,TRBJ1-1,TRBV5-5,11,ASSPSRWSEAF
TRBD1,.,TRBJ2-7,TRBV2,15,ASSIGRLTGGIAEQY
TRBD2,few,TRBJ2-7,TRBV6-5,13,ASSYRPLAGNEQY
TRBD1,few,TRBJ2-7,TRBV7-2,12,ASSLRTGEPKKY
.,.,TRBJ2-3,TRBV7-8,12,ASSLAWGTDTQY
TRBD2,few,TRBJ2-3,TRBV10-3,12,AAGLLAAADTQY
.,.,TRBJ2-3,TRBV20-1,15,SASVLGRISRVGTQY
.,.,TRBJ2-5,TRBV20-1,12,STLSQQTWKTQY
TRBD2,.,TRBJ2-1,TRBV5-1,13,ASSLGLAGVHEQF
TRBD2,few,TRBJ2-3,TRBV5-4,13,ASSLRREGTDTQY
TRBD1,.,TRBJ1-1,TRBV18,14,ASSPSNRGMNTEAF
.,many,TRBJ2-3,TRBV18,12,ASSPATGADTQY
TRBD2,.,TRBJ2-7,TRBV7-6,13,ASSLFGTSVYEQY
TRBD2,.,TRBJ2-3,TRBV6-2/TRBV6-3,15,ASSYLLAAFAGDTQY
.,few,TRBJ2-5,TRBV27,12,ASSQAGLQETQY
.,many,TRBJ2-6,TRBV7-2,13,ASSLRSSGANVLT
TRBD2,.,TRBJ2-7,TRBV7-2,14,ASSLNSGSLSGEQY
TRBD2,.,TRBJ2-1,TRBV7-9,15,ASSPDILSGGYNEQF
TRBD2,few,TRBJ2-2,TRBV5-1,13,ASSLPGLASGELF
TRBD1,few,TRBJ2-5,TRBV7-7,13,ASSLRTGKGETQY
.,few,TRBJ2-1,TRBV30,10,AWSPRGDEQF
TRBD1,.,TRBJ2-7,TRBV5-6,16,ASSFRGTGTGGSYEQY
.,few,TRBJ1-2,TRBV14,12,ASSQGTRGYGYT
.,few,TRBJ1-5,TRBV10-2,13,ASSVGRGTNQPQH
.,.,TRBJ2-5,TRBV3-1,13,ASSQDPAGYVTQY
.,.,TRBJ2-5,TRBV2,13,ASIVEGAIGETQY
.,.,TRBJ2-5,TRBV5-1,11,ASNSAPLETQY
.,few,TRBJ2-3,TRBV7-3,13,ASSLSPGEGDTQY
.,.,TRBJ1-1,TRBV7-9,9,ASSLALGAF
TRBD2,.,TRBJ2-1,TRBV28,10,ASSLSGLAQF
.,few,TRBJ2-2,TRBV7-7,15,ASSLEAAGGDTGELF
.,many,TRBJ2-3,TRBV6-6,11,ASRWRSTDTQY
.,few,TRBJ2-3,TRBV20-1,11,SAIFQGTDTQY
.,.,TRBJ1-1,TRBV4-1,13,ASSQDWPVRTEAF
.,many,TRBJ1-6,TRBV18,12,ASSPSGFDSPLH
.,few,TRBJ2-7,TRBV6-5,14,ASSYRKTVGHYEQY
.,few,TRBJ2-7,TRBV5-5,10,ASSFLGEVTY
.,few,TRBJ2-5,TRBV20-1,10,SARRDQETQY
.,few,TRBJ2-7,TRBV6-5,11,ASSYTRSYEQY
TRBD1,many,TRBJ1-6,TRBV12-3/TRBV12-4,13,ASSLAGGANSPLH
.,.,TRBJ1-5,TRBV18,13,ASSPYPGSNQPQH
.,.,TRBJ2-1,TRBV10-3,12,AISESTDGGQQF
.,many,TRBJ1-5,TRBV28,12,ASSQSEANQPQH